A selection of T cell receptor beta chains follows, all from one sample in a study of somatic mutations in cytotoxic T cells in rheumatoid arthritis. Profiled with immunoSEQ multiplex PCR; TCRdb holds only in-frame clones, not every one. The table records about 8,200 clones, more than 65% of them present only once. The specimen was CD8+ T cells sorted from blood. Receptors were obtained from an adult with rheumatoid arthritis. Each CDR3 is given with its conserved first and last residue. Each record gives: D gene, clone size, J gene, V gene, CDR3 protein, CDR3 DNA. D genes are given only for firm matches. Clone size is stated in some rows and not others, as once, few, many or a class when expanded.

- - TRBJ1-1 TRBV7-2 CASSYGSVNTEAFF TGTGCCAGCAGCTATGGCTCGGTGAACACTGAAGCTTTCTTT
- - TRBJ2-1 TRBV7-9 CASSRTYNEQFF TGTGCCAGCAGCCGAACCTACAATGAGCAGTTCTTC
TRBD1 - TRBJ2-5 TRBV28 CASSPARTGKETQYF TGTGCCAGCAGTCCCGCCCGGACAGGGAAAGAGACCCAGTACTTC
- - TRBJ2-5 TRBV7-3 CASRPLDRETQYF TGTGCCAGCAGGCCCCTCGACCGGGAGACCCAGTACTTC
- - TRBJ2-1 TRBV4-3 CASSQDPGTYNEQFF TGCGCCAGCAGCCAAGATCCGGGGACCTACAATGAGCAGTTCTTC
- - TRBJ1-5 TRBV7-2 CASSLGDYGRPQHF TGTGCCAGCAGCTTAGGGGATTATGGACGTCCCCAGCATTTT
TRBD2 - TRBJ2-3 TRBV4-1 CASSQVRLAGTDTQYF TGCGCCAGCAGCCAAGTCCGTCTAGCGGGCACAGATACGCAGTATTTT
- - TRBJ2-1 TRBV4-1 CASSQGPKGYNEQFF TGCGCCAGCAGCCAAGGCCCCAAGGGCTACAATGAGCAGTTCTTC
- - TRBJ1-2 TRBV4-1 CASSQEGRQGYTF TGCGCCAGCAGCCAAGAAGGCAGGCAGGGCTACACCTTC
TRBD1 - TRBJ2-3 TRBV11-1 CASSPRTGGLTDTQYF TGTGCCAGCAGCCCAAGGACAGGGGGCCTCACAGATACGCAGTATTTT
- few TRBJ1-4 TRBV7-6 CASSPLNEKLFF TGTGCCAGCAGCCCCCTAAATGAAAAACTGTTTTTT
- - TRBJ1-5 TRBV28 CASSLEGRVSRRNQPQHF TGTGCCAGCAGTTTAGAAGGCCGTGTATCGAGGCGGAATCAGCCCCAGCATTTT
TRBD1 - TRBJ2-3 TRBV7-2 CASSQTGGADTQYF TGTGCCAGCAGCCAAACAGGGGGTGCGGATACGCAGTATTTT
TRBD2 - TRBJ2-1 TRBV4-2 CASSQETGGSYNEQFF TGTGCCAGCAGCCAAGAGACGGGAGGGTCGTACAATGAGCAGTTCTTC
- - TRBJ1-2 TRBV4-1 CASSQVRLNLNYGYTF TGCGCCAGCAGCCAAGTTCGGCTAAACCTAAACTATGGCTACACCTTC
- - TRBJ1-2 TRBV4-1 CASSQEEGRYGYTF TGCGCCAGCAGCCAAGAGGAGGGGCGCTATGGCTACACCTTC
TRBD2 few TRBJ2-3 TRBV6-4 CASSDGTSGTDTQYF TGTGCCAGCAGTGACGGGACTAGCGGGACAGATACGCAGTATTTT
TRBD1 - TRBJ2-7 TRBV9 CASSPLGQGYEQYF TGTGCCAGCAGCCCCCTGGGACAGGGCTACGAGCAGTACTTC
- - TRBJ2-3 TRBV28 CASSHLATQYF TGTGCCAGCAGTCATCTAGCTACGCAGTATTTT
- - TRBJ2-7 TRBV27 CASSPTGFASYEQYF TGTGCCAGCAGCCCTACAGGATTCGCTTCCTACGAGCAGTACTTC
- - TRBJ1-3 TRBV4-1 CASSQITGLTRNTIYF TGCGCCAGCAGCCAAATTACGGGACTTACACGAAACACCATATATTTT
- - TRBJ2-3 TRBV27 CASSFPGKSTDTQYF TGTGCCAGCAGTTTCCCGGGGAAGAGCACAGATACGCAGTATTTT
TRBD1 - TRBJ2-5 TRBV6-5 CASSQTGGWQETQYF TGTGCCAGCAGCCAGACAGGGGGCTGGCAAGAGACCCAGTACTTC
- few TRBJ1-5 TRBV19 CASRHRGEGQPQHF TGTGCCAGTAGGCATAGGGGGGAAGGGCAGCCCCAGCATTTT
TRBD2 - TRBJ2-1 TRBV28 CASSLTTSGRYGLDEQFF TGTGCCAGCAGTTTAACTACTAGCGGGAGATATGGTCTCGATGAGCAGTTCTTC
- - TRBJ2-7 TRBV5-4 CASSFSAGSYEQYF TGTGCCAGCAGCTTTTCAGCGGGTAGCTACGAGCAGTACTTC
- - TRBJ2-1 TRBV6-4 CASSDGAGYNEQFF TGTGCCAGCAGTGACGGGGCGGGATACAATGAGCAGTTCTTC
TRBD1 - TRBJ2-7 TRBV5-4 CASSLGQGEGYEQYF TGTGCCAGCAGCCTAGGACAGGGTGAAGGCTACGAGCAGTACTTC
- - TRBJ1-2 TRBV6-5 CASSVTANYGYTF TGTGCCAGCAGTGTGACAGCTAACTATGGCTACACCTTC
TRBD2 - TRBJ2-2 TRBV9 CASSRTSGPTTGELFF TGTGCCAGCAGCCGAACTAGCGGTCCAACTACCGGGGAGCTGTTTTTT
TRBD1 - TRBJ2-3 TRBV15 CATSMDRGGDTQYF TGTGCCACCAGCATGGACAGGGGGGGAGATACGCAGTATTTT
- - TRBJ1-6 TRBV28 CASRLTGPKNSPLHF TGTGCCAGTCGTCTAACAGGGCCAAAAAATTCACCCCTCCACTTT
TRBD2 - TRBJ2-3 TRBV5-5 CANGRGMGTDTQYF TGTGCTAACGGGCGGGGGATGGGAACAGATACGCAGTATTTT
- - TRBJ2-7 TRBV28 CASSLARSSYEQYF TGTGCCAGCAGTTTAGCCAGGAGCTCCTACGAGCAGTACTTC
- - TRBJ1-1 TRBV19 CASSRGSLTEAFF TGTGCCAGCTCAAGGGGTTCGCTCACTGAAGCTTTCTTT
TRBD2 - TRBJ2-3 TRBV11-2 CASSLLAGGTDTQYF TGTGCCAGCAGCTTACTAGCGGGCGGCACAGATACGCAGTATTTT
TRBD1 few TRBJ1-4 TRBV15 CATSRDGPGQGNEKLFF TGTGCCACCAGCAGAGACGGACCGGGACAGGGGAATGAAAAACTGTTTTTT
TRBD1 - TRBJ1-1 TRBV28 CASSGTGGRRIGTEAFF TGTGCCAGCAGCGGGACAGGGGGCCGTAGGATAGGAACTGAAGCTTTCTTT
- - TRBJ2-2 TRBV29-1 CSVDEGLNTGELFF TGCAGCGTTGATGAGGGTCTTAACACCGGGGAGCTGTTTTTT
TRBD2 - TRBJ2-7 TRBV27 CASSLSSGTYEQYF TGTGCCAGCAGTTTATCAAGCGGGACCTACGAGCAGTACTTC
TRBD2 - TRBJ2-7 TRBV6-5 CASSYRRGGNYEQYF TGTGCCAGCAGTTACCGTCGGGGAGGGAACTACGAGCAGTACTTC
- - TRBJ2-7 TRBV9 CASSVDPGDYEQYF TGTGCCAGCAGCGTAGATCCAGGGGACTACGAGCAGTACTTC
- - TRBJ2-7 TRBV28 CASRGIGSYEQYF TGTGCAAGTCGTGGAATTGGGTCCTACGAGCAGTACTTC
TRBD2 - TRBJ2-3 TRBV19 CASRRAGGRTSTDTQYF TGTGCCAGCCGGAGAGCGGGAGGGCGTACAAGCACAGATACGCAGTATTTT
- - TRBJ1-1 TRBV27 CASNGGGTEAFF TGTGCCAGCAACGGGGGGGGAACTGAAGCTTTCTTT
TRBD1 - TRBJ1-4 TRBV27 CASSFRGGGEKLFF TGTGCCAGCAGTTTCAGGGGGGGTGGTGAAAAACTGTTTTTT
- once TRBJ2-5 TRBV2 CASSDFAGIGETQYF TGTGCCAGCAGTGACTTCGCAGGGATCGGGGAGACCCAGTACTTC
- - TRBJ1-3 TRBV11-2 CASSLARGAGNTIYF TGTGCCAGCAGCTTAGCGCGGGGGGCTGGAAACACCATATATTTT
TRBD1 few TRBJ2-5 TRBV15 CATSRVRQGTETQYF TGTGCCACCAGCAGAGTACGACAGGGGACGGAGACCCAGTACTTC
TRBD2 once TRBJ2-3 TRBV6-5 CASSYSARGLTDTQYF TGTGCCAGCAGTTACTCAGCGCGGGGGTTGACAGATACGCAGTATTTT
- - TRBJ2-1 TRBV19 CASATMGGTSYNEQFF TGTGCCAGTGCAACCATGGGTGGGACCTCCTACAATGAGCAGTTCTTC
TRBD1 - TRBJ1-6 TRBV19 CASSSDAGTGSSPLHF TGTGCCAGTAGTAGCGACGCCGGGACAGGGAGTTCACCCCTCCACTTT
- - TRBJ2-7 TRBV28 CASSVSRAPYEQYF TGTGCCAGCAGCGTTTCGCGGGCCCCCTACGAGCAGTACTTC
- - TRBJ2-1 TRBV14 CASSQGNWEQFF TGTGCCAGCAGCCAAGGGAATTGGGAGCAGTTCTTC